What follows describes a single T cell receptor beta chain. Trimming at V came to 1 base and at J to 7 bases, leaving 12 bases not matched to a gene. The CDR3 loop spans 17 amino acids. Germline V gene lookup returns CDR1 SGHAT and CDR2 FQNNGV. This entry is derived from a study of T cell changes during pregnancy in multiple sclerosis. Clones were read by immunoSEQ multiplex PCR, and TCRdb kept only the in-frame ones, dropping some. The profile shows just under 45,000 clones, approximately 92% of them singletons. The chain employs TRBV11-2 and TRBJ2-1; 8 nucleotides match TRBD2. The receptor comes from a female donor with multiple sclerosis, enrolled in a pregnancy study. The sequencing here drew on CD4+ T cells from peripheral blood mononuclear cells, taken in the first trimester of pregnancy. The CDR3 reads CASSLGASGYNGNEQFF. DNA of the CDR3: TGTGCCAGCAGCTTAGGTGCTAGCGGGTACAATGGGAATGAGCAGTTCTTC.